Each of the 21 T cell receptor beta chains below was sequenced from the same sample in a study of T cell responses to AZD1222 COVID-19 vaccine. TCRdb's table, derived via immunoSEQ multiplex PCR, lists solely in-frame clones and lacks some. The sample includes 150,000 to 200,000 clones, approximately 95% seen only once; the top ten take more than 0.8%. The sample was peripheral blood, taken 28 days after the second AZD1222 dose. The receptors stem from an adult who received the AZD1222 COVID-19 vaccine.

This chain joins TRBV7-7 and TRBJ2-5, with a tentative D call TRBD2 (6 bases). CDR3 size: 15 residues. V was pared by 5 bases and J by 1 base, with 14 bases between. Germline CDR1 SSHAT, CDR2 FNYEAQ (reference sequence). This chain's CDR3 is CASSKAEGFQETQYF. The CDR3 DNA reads TGTGCCAGCAGCAAAGCGGAGGGATTCCAAGAGACCCAGTACTTC. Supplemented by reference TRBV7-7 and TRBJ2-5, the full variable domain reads GAGVSQSPRYKVTKRGQDVTLRCDPISSHATLYWYQQALGQGPEFLTYFNYEAQPDKSGLPSDRFSAERPEGSISTLTIQRTEQRDSAMYRCASSKAEGFQETQYFGPGTRLLVL.

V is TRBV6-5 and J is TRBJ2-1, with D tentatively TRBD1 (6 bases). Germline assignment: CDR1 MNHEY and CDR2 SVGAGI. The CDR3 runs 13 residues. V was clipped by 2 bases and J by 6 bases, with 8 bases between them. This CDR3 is CASSYGQLNEQFF. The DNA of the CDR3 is TGTGCCAGCAGTTACGGACAGCTCAATGAGCAGTTCTTC.

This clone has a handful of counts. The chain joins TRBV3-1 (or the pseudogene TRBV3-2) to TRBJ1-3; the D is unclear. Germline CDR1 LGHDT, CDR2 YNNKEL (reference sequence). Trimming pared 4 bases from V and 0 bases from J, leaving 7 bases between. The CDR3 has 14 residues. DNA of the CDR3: TGTGCCAGCAGCCTACAGAGCTCTGGAAACACCATATATTTT. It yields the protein CASSLQSSGNTIYF.

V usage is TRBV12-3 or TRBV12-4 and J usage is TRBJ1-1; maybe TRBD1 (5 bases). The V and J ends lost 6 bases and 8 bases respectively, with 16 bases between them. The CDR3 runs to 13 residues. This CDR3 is CASRLGGNPEAFF. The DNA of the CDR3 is TGTGCCAGCAGGTTGGGGGGAAATCCCGAAGCTTTCTTT.

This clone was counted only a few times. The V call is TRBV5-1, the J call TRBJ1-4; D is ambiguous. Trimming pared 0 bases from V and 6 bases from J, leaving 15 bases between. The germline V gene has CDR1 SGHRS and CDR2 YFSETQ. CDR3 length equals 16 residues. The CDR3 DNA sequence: TGCGCCAGCAGCTTGGGTAGTTCTGGCGGGGATGAAAAACTGTTTTTT. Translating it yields CASSLGSSGGDEKLFF.

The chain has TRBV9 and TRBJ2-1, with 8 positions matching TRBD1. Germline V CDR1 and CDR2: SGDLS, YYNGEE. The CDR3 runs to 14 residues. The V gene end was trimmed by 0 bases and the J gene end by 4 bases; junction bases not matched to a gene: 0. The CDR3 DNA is TGTGCCAGCAGCGTAGGGGACAGGTACAATGAGCAGTTCTTC. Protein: CASSVGDRYNEQFF.

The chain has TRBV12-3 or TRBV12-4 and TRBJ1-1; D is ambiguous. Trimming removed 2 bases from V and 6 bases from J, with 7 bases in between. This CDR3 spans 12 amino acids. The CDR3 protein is CASSLRVAEAFF. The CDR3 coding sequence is TGTGCCAGCAGTTTACGGGTGGCTGAAGCTTTCTTT.

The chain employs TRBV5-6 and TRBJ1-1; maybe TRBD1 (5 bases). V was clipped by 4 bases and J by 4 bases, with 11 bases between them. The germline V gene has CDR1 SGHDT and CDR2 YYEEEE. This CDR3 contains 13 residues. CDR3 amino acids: CASSMGRITEAFF. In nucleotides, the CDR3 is TGTGCCAGCAGCATGGGACGGATCACTGAAGCTTTCTTT.

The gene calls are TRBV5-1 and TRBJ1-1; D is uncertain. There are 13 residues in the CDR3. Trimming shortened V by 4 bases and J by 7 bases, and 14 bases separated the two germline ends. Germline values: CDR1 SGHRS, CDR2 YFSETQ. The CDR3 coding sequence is TGCGCCAGCAGCCAGAACTGGAGTGGTGAAGCTTTCTTT. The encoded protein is CASSQNWSGEAFF.

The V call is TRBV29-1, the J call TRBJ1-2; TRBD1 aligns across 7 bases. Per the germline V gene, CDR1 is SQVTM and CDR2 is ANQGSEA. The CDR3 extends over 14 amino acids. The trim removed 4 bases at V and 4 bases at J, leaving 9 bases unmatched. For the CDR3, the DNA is TGCAGCGTTGCCCAGGGGGACAGTGCCTATGGCTACACCTTC. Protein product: CSVAQGDSAYGYTF.

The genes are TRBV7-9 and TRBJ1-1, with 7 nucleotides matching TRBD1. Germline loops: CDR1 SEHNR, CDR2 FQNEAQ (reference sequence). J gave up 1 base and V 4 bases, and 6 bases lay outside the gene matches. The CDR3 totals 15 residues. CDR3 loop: CASSSYTGANTEAFF. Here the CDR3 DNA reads TGTGCCAGCAGCTCATACACAGGGGCGAACACTGAAGCTTTCTTT.

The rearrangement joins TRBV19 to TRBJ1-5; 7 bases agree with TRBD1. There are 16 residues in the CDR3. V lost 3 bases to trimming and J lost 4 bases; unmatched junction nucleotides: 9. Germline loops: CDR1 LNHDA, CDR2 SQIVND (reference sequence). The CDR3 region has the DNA TGTGCCAGTAGTATTGGGGGAGGGGGCGGGAATCAGCCCCAGCATTTT. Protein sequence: CASSIGGGGGNQPQHF.

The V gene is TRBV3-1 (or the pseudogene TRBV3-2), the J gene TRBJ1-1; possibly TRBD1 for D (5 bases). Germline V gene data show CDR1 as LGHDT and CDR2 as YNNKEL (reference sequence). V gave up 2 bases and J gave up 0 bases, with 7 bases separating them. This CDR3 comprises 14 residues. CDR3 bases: TGTGCCAGCAGCCAAAGGGGTATGAACACTGAAGCTTTCTTT. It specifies CASSQRGMNTEAFF.

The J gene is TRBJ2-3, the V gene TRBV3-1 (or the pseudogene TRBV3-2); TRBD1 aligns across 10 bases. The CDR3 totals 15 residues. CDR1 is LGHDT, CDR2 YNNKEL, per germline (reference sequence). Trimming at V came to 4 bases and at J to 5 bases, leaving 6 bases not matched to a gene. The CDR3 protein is CASSPWTGGGDTQYF. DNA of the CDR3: TGTGCCAGCAGCCCCTGGACAGGGGGAGGAGATACGCAGTATTTT.

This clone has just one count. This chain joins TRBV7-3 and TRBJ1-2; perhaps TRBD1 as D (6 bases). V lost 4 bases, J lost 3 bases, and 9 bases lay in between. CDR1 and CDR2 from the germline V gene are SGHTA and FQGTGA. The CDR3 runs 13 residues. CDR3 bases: TGTGCCAGCAGCTCCGGACAGCACTATGGCTACACCTTC. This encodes CASSSGQHYGYTF.

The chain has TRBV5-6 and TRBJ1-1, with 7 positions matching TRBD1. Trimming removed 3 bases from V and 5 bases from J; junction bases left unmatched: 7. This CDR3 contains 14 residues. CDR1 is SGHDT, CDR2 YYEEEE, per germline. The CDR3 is CASSSGWTGTEAFF. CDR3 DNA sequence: TGTGCCAGCAGCTCAGGGTGGACAGGTACTGAAGCTTTCTTT.

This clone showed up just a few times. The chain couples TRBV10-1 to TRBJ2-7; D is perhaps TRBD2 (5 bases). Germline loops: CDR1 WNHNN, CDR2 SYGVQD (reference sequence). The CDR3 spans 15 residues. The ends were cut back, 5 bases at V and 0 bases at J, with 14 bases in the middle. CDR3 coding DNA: TGCGCCAGCAGTAGTGGACTCCAAATCTCCTACGAGCAGTACTTC. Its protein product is CASSSGLQISYEQYF.

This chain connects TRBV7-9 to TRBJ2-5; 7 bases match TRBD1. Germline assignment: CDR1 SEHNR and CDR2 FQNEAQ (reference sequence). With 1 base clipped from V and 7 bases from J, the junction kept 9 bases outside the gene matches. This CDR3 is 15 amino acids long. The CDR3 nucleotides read TGTGCCAGCAGCTTAGTCGACAGGGCCGGCGTGACCCAGTACTTC. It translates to CASSLVDRAGVTQYF.

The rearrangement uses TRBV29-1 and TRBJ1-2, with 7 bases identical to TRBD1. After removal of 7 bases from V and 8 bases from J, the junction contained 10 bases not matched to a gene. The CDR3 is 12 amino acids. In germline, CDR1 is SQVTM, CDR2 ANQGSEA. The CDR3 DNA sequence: TGCAGCGCTGGAGAGGGGGCGGGAGGCTACACCTTC. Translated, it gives CSAGEGAGGYTF.

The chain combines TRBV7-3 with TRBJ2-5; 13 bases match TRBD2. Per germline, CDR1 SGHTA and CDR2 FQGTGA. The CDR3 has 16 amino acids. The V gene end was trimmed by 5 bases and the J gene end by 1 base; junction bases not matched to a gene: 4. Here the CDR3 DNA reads TGTGCCAGCAGCCTTGGACTAGCGGGGGCCCAAGAGACCCAGTACTTC. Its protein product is CASSLGLAGAQETQYF.

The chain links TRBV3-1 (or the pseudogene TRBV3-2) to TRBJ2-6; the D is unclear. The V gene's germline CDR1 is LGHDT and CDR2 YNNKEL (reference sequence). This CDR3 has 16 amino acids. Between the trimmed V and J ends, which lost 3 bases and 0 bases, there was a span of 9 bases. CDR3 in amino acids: CASSHLRLSGANVLTF. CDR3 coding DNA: TGTGCCAGCAGCCACCTAAGGCTCTCTGGGGCCAACGTCCTGACTTTC.